The subject of this entry is one T cell receptor beta chain. Original processing methods: Researchers report that nucleated cell counts were estimated from reference gene primer amplification. Sequenced by immunoSEQ multiplex PCR; TCRdb stores in-frame clones only, minus some. Clone size and the V and J calls come from that table; the DNA yielded D and trimming. The table records about 280,000 clones, about 85% of them present only once. This CDR3 has 14 residues. The ends were cut back, 7 bases at V and 0 bases at J, with 12 bases in the middle. Germline V gene sequence: CDR1 SQVTM, CDR2 ANQGSEA. The source of the sample is a study of blood T cell repertoires in COVID-19. Whole-study context: Acute and convalescent COVID-19 specimens originated in the United States, Italy and Spain.

Sequenced material: peripheral blood. The receptor was isolated from a human donor in a cohort sampled during active COVID-19. The gene calls are TRBV29-1 and TRBJ2-2; D might be TRBD2 (6 bases). The CDR3 region is CSARPSANTGELFF. The CDR3, as DNA: TGCAGCGCCCGGCCTAGCGCGAACACCGGGGAGCTGTTTTTT.